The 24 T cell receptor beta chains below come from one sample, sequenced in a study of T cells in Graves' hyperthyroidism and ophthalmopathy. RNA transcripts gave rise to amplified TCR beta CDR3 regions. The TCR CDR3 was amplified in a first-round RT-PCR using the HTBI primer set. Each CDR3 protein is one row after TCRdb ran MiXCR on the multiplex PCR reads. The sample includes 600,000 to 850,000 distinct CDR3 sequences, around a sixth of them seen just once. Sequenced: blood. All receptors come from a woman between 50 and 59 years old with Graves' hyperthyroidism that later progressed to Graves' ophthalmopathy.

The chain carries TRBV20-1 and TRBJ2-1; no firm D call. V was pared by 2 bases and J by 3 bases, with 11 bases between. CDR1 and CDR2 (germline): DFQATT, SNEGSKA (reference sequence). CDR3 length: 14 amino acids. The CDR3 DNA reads TGCAGTGCTAGAACACGGACGGGCTACAATGAGCAGTTCTTC. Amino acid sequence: CSARTRTGYNEQFF.

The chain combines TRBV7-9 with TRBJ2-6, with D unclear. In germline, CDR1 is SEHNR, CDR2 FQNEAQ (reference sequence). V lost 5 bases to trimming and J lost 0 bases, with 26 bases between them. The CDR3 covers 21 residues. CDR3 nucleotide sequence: TGTGCCAGCAGCAAGTGGGGTGCAGATACTAAAGTTCGCTCTGGGGCCAACGTCCTGACTTTC. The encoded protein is CASSKWGADTKVRSGANVLTF.

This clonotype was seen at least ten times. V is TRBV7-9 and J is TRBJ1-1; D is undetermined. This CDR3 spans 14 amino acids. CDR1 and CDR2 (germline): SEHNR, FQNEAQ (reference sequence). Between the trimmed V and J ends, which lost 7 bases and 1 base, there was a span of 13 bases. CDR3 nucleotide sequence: TGTGCCAGCAACCCGGGAGCGGCGAACACTGAAGCTTTCTTT. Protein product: CASNPGAANTEAFF.

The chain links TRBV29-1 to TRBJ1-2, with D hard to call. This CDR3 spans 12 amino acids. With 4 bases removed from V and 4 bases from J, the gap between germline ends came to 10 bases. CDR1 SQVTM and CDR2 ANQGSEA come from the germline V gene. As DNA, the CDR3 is TGCAGCGTTGTCGAGGGTGGCTATGGCTACACCTTC. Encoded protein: CSVVEGGYGYTF.

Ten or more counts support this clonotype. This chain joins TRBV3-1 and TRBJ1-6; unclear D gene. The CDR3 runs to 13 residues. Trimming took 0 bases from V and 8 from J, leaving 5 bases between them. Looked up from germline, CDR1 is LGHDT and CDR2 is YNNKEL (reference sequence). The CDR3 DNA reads TGTGCCAGCAGCCAAGATCGGGATTCACCCCTCCACTTT. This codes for CASSQDRDSPLHF.

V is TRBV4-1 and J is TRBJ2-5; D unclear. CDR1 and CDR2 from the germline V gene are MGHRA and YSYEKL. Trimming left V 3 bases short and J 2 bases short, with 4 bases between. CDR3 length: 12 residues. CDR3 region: CASSHDQETQYF. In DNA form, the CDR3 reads TGCGCCAGCAGCCATGATCAAGAGACCCAGTACTTC.

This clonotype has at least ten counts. In DNA form, the CDR3 reads TGTGCCAGCAGCCAAGGGGCGGTTGGTAACACTGAAGCTTTCTTT. Translating gives CASSQGAVGNTEAFF. The rearrangement joins TRBV3-1 to TRBJ1-1; no clear D gene. CDR1 is LGHDT and CDR2 is YNNKEL in the germline V gene (reference sequence). The CDR3 has 15 residues. Trimming shortened V by 1 base and J by 2 bases, and 11 bases separated the two germline ends.

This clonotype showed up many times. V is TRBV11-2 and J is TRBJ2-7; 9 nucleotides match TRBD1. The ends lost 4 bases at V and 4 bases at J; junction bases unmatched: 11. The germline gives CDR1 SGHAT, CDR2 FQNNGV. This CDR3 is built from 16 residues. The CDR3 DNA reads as TGTGCCAGCAGCTACCCGCGGGACAGGGTGGGTTACGAGCAGTACTTC. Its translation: CASSYPRDRVGYEQYF. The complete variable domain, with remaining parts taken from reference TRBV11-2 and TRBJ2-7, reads EAGVAQSPRYKIIEKRQSVAFWCNPISGHATLYWYQQILGQGPKLLIQFQNNGVVDDSQLPKDRFSAERLKGVDSTLKIQPAKLEDSAVYLCASSYPRDRVGYEQYFGPGTRLTVT.

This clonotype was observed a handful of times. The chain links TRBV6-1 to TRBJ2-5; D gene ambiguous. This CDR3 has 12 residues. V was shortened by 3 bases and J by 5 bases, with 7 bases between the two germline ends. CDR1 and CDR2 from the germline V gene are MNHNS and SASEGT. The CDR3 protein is CASSDTLETQYF. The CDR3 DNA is TGTGCCAGCAGTGACACCTTGGAGACCCAGTACTTC.

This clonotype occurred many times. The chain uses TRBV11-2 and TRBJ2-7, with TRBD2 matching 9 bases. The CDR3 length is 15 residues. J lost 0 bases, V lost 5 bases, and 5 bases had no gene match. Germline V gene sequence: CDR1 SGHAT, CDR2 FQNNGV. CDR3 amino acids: CASSETSGLSYEQYF. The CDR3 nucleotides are TGTGCCAGCAGCGAGACTAGCGGACTCTCCTACGAGCAGTACTTC.

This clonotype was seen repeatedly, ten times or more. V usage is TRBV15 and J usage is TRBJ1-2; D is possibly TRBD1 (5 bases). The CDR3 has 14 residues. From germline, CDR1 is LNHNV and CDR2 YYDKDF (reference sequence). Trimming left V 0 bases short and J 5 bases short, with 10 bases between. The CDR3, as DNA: TGTGCCACCAGCAGAGATGGCAGGGAATATGGCTACACCTTC. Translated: CATSRDGREYGYTF.

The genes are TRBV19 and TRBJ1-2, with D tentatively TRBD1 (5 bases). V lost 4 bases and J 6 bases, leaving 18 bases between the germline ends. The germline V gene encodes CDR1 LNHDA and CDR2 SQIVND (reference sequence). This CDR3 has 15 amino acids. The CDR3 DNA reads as TGTGCCAGTAGTACGACGGGGACCGGGACGGATGGCTACACCTTC. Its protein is CASSTTGTGTDGYTF. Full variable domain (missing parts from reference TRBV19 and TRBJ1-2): DGGITQSPKYLFRKEGQNVTLSCEQNLNHDAMYWYRQDPGQGLRLIYYSQIVNDFQKGDIAEGYSVSREKKESFPLTVTSAQKNPTAFYLCASSTTGTGTDGYTFGSGTRLTVV.

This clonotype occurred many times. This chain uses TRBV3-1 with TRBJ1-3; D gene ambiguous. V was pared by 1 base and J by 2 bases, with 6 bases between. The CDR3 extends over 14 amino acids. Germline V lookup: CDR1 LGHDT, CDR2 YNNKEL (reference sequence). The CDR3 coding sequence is TGTGCCAGCAGCCAAGGGAGGGCTGGAAACACCATATATTTT. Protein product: CASSQGRAGNTIYF. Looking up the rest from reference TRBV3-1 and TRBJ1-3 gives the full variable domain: DTAVSQTPKYLVTQMGNDKSIKCEQNLGHDTMYWYKQDSKKFLKIMFSYNNKELIINETVPNRFSPKSPDKAHLNLHINSLELGDSAVYFCASSQGRAGNTIYFGEGSWLTVV.

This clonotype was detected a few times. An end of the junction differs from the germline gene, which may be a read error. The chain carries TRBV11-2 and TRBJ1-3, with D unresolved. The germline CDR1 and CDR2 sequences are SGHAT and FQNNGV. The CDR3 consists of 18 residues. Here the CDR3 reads CASSSPWAGPISGDTIYF. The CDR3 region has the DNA TGTGCCAGCAGCTCCCCCTGGGCCGGGCCCATCTCTGGAGACACCATATATTTT.

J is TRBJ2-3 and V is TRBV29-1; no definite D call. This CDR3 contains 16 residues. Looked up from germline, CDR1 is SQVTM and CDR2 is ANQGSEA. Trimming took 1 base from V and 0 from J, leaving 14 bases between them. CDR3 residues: CSVEASPLVSTDTQYF. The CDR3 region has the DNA TGCAGCGTTGAAGCCAGCCCCCTTGTTAGCACAGATACGCAGTATTTT.

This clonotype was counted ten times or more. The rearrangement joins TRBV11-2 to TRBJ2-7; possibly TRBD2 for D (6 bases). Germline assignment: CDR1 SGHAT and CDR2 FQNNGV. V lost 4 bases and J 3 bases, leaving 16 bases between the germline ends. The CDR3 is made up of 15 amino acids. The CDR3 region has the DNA TGTGCCAGCAGCTCGGACGGGAGATTGAGCTACGAGCAGTACTTC. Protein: CASSSDGRLSYEQYF.

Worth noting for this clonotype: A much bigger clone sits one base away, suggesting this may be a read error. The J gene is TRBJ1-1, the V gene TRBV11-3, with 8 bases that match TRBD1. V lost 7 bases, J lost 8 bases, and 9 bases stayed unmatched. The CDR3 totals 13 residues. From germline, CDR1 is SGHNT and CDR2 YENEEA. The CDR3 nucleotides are TGTGCCAGCACCGGACAGGGAGTGGAGGAAGCTTTCTTT. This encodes CASTGQGVEEAFF.

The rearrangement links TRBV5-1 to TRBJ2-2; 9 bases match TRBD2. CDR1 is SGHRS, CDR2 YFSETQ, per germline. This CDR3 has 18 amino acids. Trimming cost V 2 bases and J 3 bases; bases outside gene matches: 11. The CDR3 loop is CASSFRGGAPMDTGELFF. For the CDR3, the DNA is TGCGCCAGCAGCTTCCGCGGGGGGGCACCTATGGACACCGGGGAGCTGTTTTTT.

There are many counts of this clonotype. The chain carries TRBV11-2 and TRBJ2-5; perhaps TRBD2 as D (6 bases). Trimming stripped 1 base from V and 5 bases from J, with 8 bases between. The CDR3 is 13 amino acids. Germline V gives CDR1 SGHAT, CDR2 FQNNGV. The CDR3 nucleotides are TGTGCCAGCAGCTTAGCCCTAGCGGAGACCCAGTACTTC. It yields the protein CASSLALAETQYF.

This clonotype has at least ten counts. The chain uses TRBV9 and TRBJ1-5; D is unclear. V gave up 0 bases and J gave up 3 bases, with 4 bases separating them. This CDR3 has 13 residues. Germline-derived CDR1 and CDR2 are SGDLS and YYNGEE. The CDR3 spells CASSVGFNQPQHF. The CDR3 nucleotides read TGTGCCAGCAGCGTAGGGTTCAATCAGCCCCAGCATTTT.

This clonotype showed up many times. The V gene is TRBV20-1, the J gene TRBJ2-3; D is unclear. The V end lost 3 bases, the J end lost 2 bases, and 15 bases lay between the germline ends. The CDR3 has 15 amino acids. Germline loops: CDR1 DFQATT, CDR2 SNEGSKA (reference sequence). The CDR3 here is CSASRRVTLTDTQYF. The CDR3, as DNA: TGCAGTGCTAGCCGTCGGGTAACTCTCACAGATACGCAGTATTTT.

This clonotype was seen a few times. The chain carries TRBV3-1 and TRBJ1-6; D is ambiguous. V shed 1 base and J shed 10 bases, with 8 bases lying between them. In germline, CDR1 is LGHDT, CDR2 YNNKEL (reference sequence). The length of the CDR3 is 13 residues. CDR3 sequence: CASSQVMDSPLHF. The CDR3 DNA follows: TGTGCCAGCAGCCAAGTTATGGACTCACCCCTCCACTTT.

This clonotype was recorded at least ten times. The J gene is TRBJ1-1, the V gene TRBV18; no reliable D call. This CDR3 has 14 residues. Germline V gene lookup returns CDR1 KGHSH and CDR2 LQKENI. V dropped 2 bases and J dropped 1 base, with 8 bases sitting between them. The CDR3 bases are TGTGCCAGCTCACCAGTCAGAGGGAACACTGAAGCTTTCTTT. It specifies CASSPVRGNTEAFF.

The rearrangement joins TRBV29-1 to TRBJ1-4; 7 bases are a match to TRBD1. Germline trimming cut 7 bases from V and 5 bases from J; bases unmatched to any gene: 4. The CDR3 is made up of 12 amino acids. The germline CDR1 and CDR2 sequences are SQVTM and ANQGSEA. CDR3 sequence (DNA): TGCAGCGGCCGGGACAGCAATGAAAAACTGTTTTTT. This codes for CSGRDSNEKLFF.